The sample holds many counts of the clone carrying this TCR beta chain. Its specificity is not known. These data belong to a study of CD8 T cells in ankylosing spondylitis. Notes on the study in general: Past research had described some motif variants in reactive arthritis synovial fluid and blood. Clones linked to disease were reported to show significant enrichment in matched ankylosing spondylitis synovial fluid. CD8+ disease-linked clones were present at relatively low frequencies in blood. Blood from ankylosing spondylitis patients appeared to carry a characteristic eight-variant TCR beta motif.

TCRdb reanalysed the 5' RACE reads using MiXCR and keeps one entry per CDR3 protein. The data show roughly 700,000 distinct CDR3 sequences, roughly 19% seen once. The CDR3 loop spans 13 amino acids. Germline V gene data show CDR1 as LGHDT and CDR2 as YNNKEL (reference sequence). Trimming removed 6 bases from V and 5 bases from J; junction bases left unmatched: 2. The sequenced sample consisted of blood, either unsorted or a sorted T cell fraction (not recorded which). This clonotype was sampled from a male donor with ankylosing spondylitis. The chain links TRBV3-1 to TRBJ2-7, with TRBD2 matching 12 bases. CDR3 amino acids: CASRTSGGNEQYF. DNA of the CDR3: TGTGCCAGCAGAACTAGCGGGGGGAACGAGCAGTACTTC.